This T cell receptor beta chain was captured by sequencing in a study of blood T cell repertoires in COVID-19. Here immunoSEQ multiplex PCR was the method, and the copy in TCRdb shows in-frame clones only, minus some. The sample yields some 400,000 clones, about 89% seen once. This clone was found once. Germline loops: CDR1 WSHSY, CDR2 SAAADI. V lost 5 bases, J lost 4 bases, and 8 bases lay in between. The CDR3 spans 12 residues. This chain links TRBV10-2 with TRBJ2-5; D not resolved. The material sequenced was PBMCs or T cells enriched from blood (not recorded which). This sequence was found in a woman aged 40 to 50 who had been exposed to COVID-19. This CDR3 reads CASSPVGETQYF. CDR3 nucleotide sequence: TGCGCCAGCAGTCCGGTTGGAGAGACCCAGTACTTC.